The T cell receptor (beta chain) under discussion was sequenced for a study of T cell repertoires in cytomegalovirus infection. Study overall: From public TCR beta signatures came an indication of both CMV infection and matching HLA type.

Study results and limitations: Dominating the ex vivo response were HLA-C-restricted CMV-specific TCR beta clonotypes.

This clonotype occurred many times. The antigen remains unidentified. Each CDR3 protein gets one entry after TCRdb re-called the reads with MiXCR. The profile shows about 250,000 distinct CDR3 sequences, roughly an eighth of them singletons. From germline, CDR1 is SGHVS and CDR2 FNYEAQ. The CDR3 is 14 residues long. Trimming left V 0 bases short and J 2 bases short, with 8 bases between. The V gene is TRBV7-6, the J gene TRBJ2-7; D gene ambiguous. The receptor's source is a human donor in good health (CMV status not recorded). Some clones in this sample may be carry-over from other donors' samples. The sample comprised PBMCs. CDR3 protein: CASSLAQAAYEQYF. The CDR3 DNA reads TGTGCCAGCAGCTTAGCGCAGGCCGCCTACGAGCAGTACTTC.